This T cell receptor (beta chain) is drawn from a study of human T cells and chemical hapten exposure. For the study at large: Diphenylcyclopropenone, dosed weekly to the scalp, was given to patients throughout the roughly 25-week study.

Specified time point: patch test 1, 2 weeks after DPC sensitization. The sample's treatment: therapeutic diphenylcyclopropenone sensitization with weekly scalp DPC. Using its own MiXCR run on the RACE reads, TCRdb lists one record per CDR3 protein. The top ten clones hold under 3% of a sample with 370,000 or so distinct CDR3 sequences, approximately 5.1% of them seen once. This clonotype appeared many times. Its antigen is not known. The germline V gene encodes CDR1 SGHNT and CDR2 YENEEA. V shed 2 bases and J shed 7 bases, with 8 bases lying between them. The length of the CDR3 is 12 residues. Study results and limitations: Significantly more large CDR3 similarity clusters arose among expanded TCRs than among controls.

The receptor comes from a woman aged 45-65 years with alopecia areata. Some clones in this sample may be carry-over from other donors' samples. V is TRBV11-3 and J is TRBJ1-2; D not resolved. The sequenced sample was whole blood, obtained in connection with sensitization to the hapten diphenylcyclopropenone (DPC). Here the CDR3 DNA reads TGTGCCAGCAGCTTACCAGGATTTGGCTACACCTTC. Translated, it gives CASSLPGFGYTF.